This entry concerns a single T cell receptor (beta chain). What it binds is unknown. Phlebotomy per donor yielded a single 2.5 ml blood sample. This specimen belongs to a study of monozygotic twins with inflammatory bowel disease. UMIs incorporating a 6-nucleotide sample barcode were appended by means of template switching. From the 5' RACE reads, TCRdb lists one entry per CDR3 protein and no DNA. The sample totals 150,000 to 200,000 distinct CDR3 sequences. The CDR3 contains 11 residues. The germline V gene encodes CDR1 DFQATT and CDR2 SNEGSKA (reference sequence). The study's findings and limits: Fewer shared clonotypes with others were found in IBD patients than in healthy twins, especially with disease activity. Using the inverse Simpson index, IBD patients had lower TCRbeta diversity than healthy co-twins.

The chain recombines TRBV20-1 with TRBJ1-2; TCRdb's D call, TRBD1, is unchecked because there is no DNA. The receptor comes from a human donor with ulcerative colitis or Crohn's disease, or a healthy co-twin of an affected twin (not recorded which). Sequenced input: blood. CDR3 protein: CSALSGYGYTF.